This TCR beta chain originates from a study of blood T cell repertoires in COVID-19. Study in general: From T cells, B-cell-depleted T cells, or PBMCs came the material, which was cDNA or gDNA.

The CDR3 is made up of 15 amino acids. The V and J ends lost 0 bases and 4 bases, in that order; junction bases with no gene match: 4. Germline CDR1 reads LGHDT; CDR2 reads YNNKEL (reference sequence). Using immunoSEQ multiplex PCR, the repertoire was profiled, and TCRdb retains in-frame clones only, with some absent. The table lists approximately 360,000 clones, approximately 89% of them singletons. Living in about two dozen US areas, the participants were between about 18 and 90 years of age. The V and J genes are TRBV3-1 (or the pseudogene TRBV3-2) and TRBJ2-3, with 7 nucleotides matching TRBD1. The sample was PBMCs or T cells enriched from blood (not recorded which). The sequence was obtained from a man aged 35 to 55 in a cohort exposed to, infected with or recovered from COVID-19 (not recorded which). The CDR3 loop is CASSQETGNADTQYF. CDR3 DNA: TGTGCCAGCAGCCAAGAGACAGGGAACGCAGATACGCAGTATTTT.